Following are 13 T cell receptor beta chains from one sample sequenced in a study of CD8 T cells in ankylosing spondylitis. Overall study findings and caveats: Made up of under ten highly homologous variants, a TCR beta motif appeared characteristic of ankylosing spondylitis blood.

In TCRdb, the 5' RACE reads were re-called with MiXCR into one record per CDR3 protein. The profile shows a few hundred thousand distinct CDR3 sequences, around 8% of them singletons. These receptors have no known antigen. Sequenced input: blood, either unsorted or a sorted T cell fraction (not recorded which). The receptors originated from a male donor with ankylosing spondylitis.

The rearrangement uses TRBV20-1 and TRBJ2-3, with a tentative D call TRBD2 (5 bases). Trimming took 3 bases from V and 0 from J, leaving 13 bases between them. Germline-derived CDR1 and CDR2 are DFQATT and SNEGSKA (reference sequence). This CDR3 is built from 15 residues. The CDR3 loop is CSASGIPSSTDTQYF. The CDR3 DNA is TGCAGTGCTAGCGGGATCCCCTCTAGCACAGATACGCAGTATTTT.

The chain recombines TRBV7-6 with TRBJ2-1; the match to TRBD2 covers 10 bases. This CDR3 spans 14 amino acids. The junction had 7 bases not matched to a gene; V was cut back by 1 base and J by 13 bases. CDR1 and CDR2 from the germline V gene are SGHVS and FNYEAQ. Written as DNA, the CDR3 is TGTGCCAGCAGCTTAGTGGAGCGGGAGGGCATACAGTTCTTC. Translating it yields CASSLVEREGIQFF.

This clonotype was seen only a few times. This sequence joins TRBV15 and TRBJ2-1, with 10 nucleotides matching TRBD2. Per the germline V gene, CDR1 is LNHNV and CDR2 is YYDKDF (reference sequence). With V trimmed by 4 bases and J by 5 bases, 8 bases remained unmatched. The CDR3 contains 16 residues. The CDR3 nucleotides read TGTGCCACCAGCAAAATAGCGGGAGGCCCCAACAATGAGCAGTTCTTC. Protein product: CATSKIAGGPNNEQFF.

The chain couples TRBV5-1 to TRBJ2-5; D unclear. V lost 5 bases to trimming and J lost 5 bases, with 22 bases between them. The CDR3 is 16 residues long. The germline CDR1 and CDR2 sequences are SGHRS and YFSETQ. Here the CDR3 DNA reads TGCGCCAGCAGTTCCTCTAGGGCGCCCTTAATGGAGACCCAGTACTTC. Encoded protein: CASSSSRAPLMETQYF.

This clonotype was counted many times. V usage is TRBV4-3 and J usage is TRBJ2-2, with TRBD2 identical over 9 bases. CDR1 and CDR2 from the germline V gene are LGHNA and YSLEER. V lost 5 bases to trimming and J lost 1 base; unmatched junction nucleotides: 2. This CDR3 is built from 15 residues. This CDR3 reads CASSRLAENTGELFF. The CDR3 bases are TGCGCCAGCAGCAGACTAGCGGAGAACACCGGGGAGCTGTTTTTT.

This clonotype was observed many times. V gene TRBV13 combines with J gene TRBJ2-7; no clear D gene. This CDR3 spans 15 amino acids. Germline loops: CDR1 PRHDT, CDR2 FYEKMQ (reference sequence). V was pared by 2 bases and J by 5 bases, with 16 bases between. CDR3 sequence: CASSLSPAPTNEQYF. The CDR3 DNA sequence: TGTGCCAGCAGCTTAAGCCCAGCCCCAACGAACGAGCAGTACTTC.

This clonotype is categorized as medium-sized. This chain uses TRBV27 with TRBJ2-2; D is ambiguous. From germline, CDR1 is MNHEY and CDR2 SMNVEV (reference sequence). The CDR3 is 15 residues long. V was pared by 8 bases and J by 2 bases, with 15 bases between. The CDR3 sequence is CASQPLFGNTGELFF. CDR3 nucleotide sequence: TGTGCCAGCCAGCCCCTTTTTGGCAACACCGGGGAGCTGTTTTTT.

The chain carries TRBV7-2 and TRBJ2-7; D gene uncertain. The CDR3 totals 13 residues. The V gene lost 2 bases and the J gene lost 2 bases, with 7 bases spanning the gap. CDR1 and CDR2 (germline): SGHTA, FQGNSA. In DNA form, the CDR3 reads TGTGCCAGCAGCTTAACACGGCCCTACGAGCAGTACTTC. Translating gives CASSLTRPYEQYF.

This clonotype was counted a few times. The chain has TRBV2 and TRBJ2-7, with 15 bases matching TRBD2. This CDR3 comprises 16 residues. Germline lookup yields CDR1 SNHLY and CDR2 FYNNEI. The J segment lost 7 bases and the V segment lost 6 bases, leaving 10 bases of the junction unmatched. The DNA of the CDR3 is TGTGCCAGCAGCTATATGGGACTAGCGGGAGGAGGGGAGCAGTACTTC. This translates into CASSYMGLAGGGEQYF.

This clonotype has ten or more counts. This rearrangement joins TRBV5-6 to TRBJ2-7, with TRBD1 identical over 8 bases. J lost 6 bases, V lost 5 bases, and 13 bases had no gene match. The CDR3 is 15 amino acids. Germline V lookup: CDR1 SGHDT, CDR2 YYEEEE. The CDR3 region is CASSLPGQVYAEQYF. For the CDR3, the DNA is TGTGCCAGCAGTCTTCCGGGACAGGTCTACGCCGAGCAGTACTTC.

This clonotype was picked up many times. An end of the junction differs from the germline gene, which may be a read error. This chain links TRBV3-1 with TRBJ2-7; D may be TRBD2 (6 bases). CDR3 length equals 14 residues. Germline V lookup: CDR1 LGHDT, CDR2 YNNKEL (reference sequence). CDR3 nucleotide sequence: TGCGCCAGCAGCCAAGTTAGCGGATCCTACGAGCAGTACTTC. This translates into CASSQVSGSYEQYF.

The chain combines TRBV28 with TRBJ2-1, with 7 bases that match TRBD2. Germline V lookup: CDR1 MDHEN, CDR2 SYDVKM. With V trimmed by 4 bases and J by 7 bases, 13 bases remained unmatched. The CDR3 loop spans 16 amino acids. CDR3 sequence (DNA): TGTGCCAGCAGTTCGGGCGTGGGGGGAGGGGTGAATGAGCAGTTCTTC. Protein sequence: CASSSGVGGGVNEQFF.

This clonotype was counted between two and nine times. The chain links TRBV28 to TRBJ2-1; no clear D gene. In germline, CDR1 is MDHEN, CDR2 SYDVKM. The ends were cut back, 5 bases at V and 4 bases at J, with 9 bases in the middle. This CDR3 region has 13 residues. CDR3 region: CASSDGPYNEQFF. The CDR3 region has the DNA TGTGCCAGCAGTGATGGACCTTACAATGAGCAGTTCTTC.